This T cell receptor beta chain was sequenced in a study of siplizumab effects on memory and regulatory T cells (dated by TCRdb to between 2018 and 2021). Some background on the complete study: The effect of the anti-CD2 antibody siplizumab on alloreactive T-cell subsets was examined in allogeneic mixed lymphocyte reactions constructed from human PBMCs.

The receptor library was made with the immunoSEQ multiplex PCR assay. Some 9.9 x 10^4 TCR templates per sample were assayed by the deep sequencing platform. Genomic DNA extracted from sorted T cells was used for TCRbeta CDR3 sequencing. The authors processed their data as follows. The R programming language was used for the clonal analysis of the TCRbeta CDR3 data. Alloreactive CD4+ and CD8+ clones were identified by comparing unstimulated samples to CFSE-low samples taken after the reaction. Alloreactive CD4+ clones were assigned to regulatory or non-regulatory origin by matching sequences to sorted unstimulated Treg and non-Treg repertoires. TCRdb mirrors the immuneACCESS table, restricted to in-frame sequences. Some clones are absent from its copies; in checked studies, under half trace to an unresolved V gene, and the reason for the others is unknown. The V and J calls and the clone size are those of that table, but D and trimming were determined from the DNA. For this sample there are under 150,000 clones; roughly 94% appear just once. Around 1.7% of the sample belongs to the ten largest clones.

Results and caveats for the whole study, not just this receptor: Because sequences below about 10^-5 frequency were poorly captured, only a minor fraction of alloreactive clones could be mapped to unstimulated subsets. Siplizumab significantly reduced the cumulative frequency of alloreactive sequences traceable to unstimulated CD4+ memory T cells. The suppressive function of proliferating Tregs from siplizumab cultures was not functionally confirmed. A naive or memory phenotype could not be assigned to roughly 80-95% of proliferating CD4+ or CD8+ clones. Unstimulated naive T cells appeared more diverse than memory T cells, and naive cells seemed to contribute substantially to the alloresponse. Of the alloreactive CD4+ clones that could be mapped, the Treg-derived share averaged around 64% with siplizumab compared with under 30% in control reactions.

Clipping removes 2 bases from V and 7 bases from J, with 11 as the unmatched junction base count. The CDR3, from cysteine to phenylalanine, totals 15 residues. Only the CDR3 DNA stays, 45 bases, in frame from base 1. CDR1 and CDR2 (SQVTM, ANQGSEA) derive from the germline V gene. Regarding this clone: The antigen this receptor binds is unknown. Qualities for individual bases were not recorded, and no much larger clone is one base off.

Sorted unstimulated T cells and proliferating T cells recovered from mixed lymphocyte reactions underwent TCRbeta CDR3 sequencing. Fresh whole blood from nine to eleven HLA-typed healthy donors was used to isolate PBMCs. To map where alloreactive clones came from, unstimulated CD4+ non-regulatory T cells were FACS-sorted. This sequence was found in a human donor in good health. The V and J segments used are TRBV29-1 and TRBJ2-7, with 10 bases in between that match TRBD2. The specimen was non-Treg CD4+ T cells sorted from blood. The label giving this sample's cell subset or site can be read as: FACS-sorted unstimulated CD4+ non-regulatory T cells. CDR3 loop: CSVESTAGGPGEQYF. The DNA sequence reads TGCAGCGTTGAATCGACAGCGGGAGGGCCGGGAGAGCAGTACTTC.